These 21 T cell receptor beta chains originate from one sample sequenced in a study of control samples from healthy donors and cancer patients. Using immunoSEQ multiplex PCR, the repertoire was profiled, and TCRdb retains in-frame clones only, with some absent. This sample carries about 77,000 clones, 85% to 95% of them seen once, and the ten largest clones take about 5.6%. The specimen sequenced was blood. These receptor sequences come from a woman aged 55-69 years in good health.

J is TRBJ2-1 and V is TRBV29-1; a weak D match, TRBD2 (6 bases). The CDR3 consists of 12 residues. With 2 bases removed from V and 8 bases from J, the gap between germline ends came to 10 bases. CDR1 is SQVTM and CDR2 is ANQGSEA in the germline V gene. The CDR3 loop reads CSVEQGLHEQFF. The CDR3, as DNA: TGCAGCGTTGAACAAGGACTACATGAGCAGTTCTTC.

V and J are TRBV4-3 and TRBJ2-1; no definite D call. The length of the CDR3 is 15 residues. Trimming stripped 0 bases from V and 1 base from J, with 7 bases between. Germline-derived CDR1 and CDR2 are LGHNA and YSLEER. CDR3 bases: TGCGCCAGCAGCCAAGAGATTTCTTCCTACAATGAGCAGTTCTTC. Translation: CASSQEISSYNEQFF.

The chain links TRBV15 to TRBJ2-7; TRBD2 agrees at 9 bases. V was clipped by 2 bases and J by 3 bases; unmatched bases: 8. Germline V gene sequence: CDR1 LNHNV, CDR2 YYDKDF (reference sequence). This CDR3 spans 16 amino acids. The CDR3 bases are TGTGCCACCAGCAGATTAGGACTAGCGAGTAGCTACGAGCAGTACTTC. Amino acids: CATSRLGLASSYEQYF.

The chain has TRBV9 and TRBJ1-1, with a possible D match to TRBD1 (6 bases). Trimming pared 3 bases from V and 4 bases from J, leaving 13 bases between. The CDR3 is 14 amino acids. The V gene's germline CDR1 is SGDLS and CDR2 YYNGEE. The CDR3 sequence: CASSAYRDSTEAFF. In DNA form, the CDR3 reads TGTGCCAGCAGCGCATACAGGGATTCCACTGAAGCTTTCTTT.

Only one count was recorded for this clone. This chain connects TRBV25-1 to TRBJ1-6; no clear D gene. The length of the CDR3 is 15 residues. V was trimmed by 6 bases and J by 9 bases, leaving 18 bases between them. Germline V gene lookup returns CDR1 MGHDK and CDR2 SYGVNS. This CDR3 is CASSLGLTSTSPLHF. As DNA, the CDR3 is TGTGCCAGCAGCCTCGGACTTACTTCTACTTCACCCCTCCACTTT.

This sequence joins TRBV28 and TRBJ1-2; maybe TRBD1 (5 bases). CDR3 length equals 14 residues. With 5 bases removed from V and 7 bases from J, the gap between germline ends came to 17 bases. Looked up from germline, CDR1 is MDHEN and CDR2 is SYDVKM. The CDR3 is CASSPGGRGRGYTF. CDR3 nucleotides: TGTGCCAGCAGTCCCGGTGGGAGGGGACGTGGCTACACCTTC.

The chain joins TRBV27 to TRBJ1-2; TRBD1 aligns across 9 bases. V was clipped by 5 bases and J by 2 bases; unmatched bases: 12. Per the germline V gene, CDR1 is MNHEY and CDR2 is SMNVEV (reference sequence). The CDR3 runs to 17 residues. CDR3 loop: CASSPGTGTELNYGYTF. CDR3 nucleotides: TGTGCCAGCAGTCCCGGGACAGGGACGGAGCTAAACTATGGCTACACCTTC.

The CDR3 loop reads CASSLDTGTTKTQYF. CDR3 in DNA: TGTGCCAGCAGCTTAGACACCGGGACTACTAAGACCCAGTACTTC. J is TRBJ2-5 and V is TRBV11-2, with TRBD2 identical over 7 bases. Germline V gene lookup returns CDR1 SGHAT and CDR2 FQNNGV. With 0 bases clipped from V and 6 bases from J, the junction kept 7 bases outside the gene matches. The CDR3 sequence is 15 residues long.

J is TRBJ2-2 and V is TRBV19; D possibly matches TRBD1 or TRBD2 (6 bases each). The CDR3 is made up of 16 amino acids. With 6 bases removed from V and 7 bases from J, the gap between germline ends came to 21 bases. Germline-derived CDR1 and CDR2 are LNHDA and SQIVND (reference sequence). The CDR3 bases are TGTGCCAGTAGGCTCGCCGGGAGTTTACAGGGCGGGGAGCTGTTTTTT. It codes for CASRLAGSLQGGELFF.

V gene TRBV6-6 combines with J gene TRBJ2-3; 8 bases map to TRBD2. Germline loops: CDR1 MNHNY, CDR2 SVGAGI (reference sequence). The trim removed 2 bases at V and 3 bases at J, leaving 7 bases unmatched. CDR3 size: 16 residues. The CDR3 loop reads CASSYRVGLVTDTQYF. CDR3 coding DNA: TGTGCCAGCAGTTACCGTGTGGGACTAGTGACAGATACGCAGTATTTT.

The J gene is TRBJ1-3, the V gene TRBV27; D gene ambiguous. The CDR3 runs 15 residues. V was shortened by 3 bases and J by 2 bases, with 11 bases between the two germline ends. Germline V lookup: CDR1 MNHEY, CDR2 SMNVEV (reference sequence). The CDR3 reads CASSFSVGAGNTIYF. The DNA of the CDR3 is TGTGCCAGCAGTTTCAGTGTGGGTGCTGGAAACACCATATATTTT.

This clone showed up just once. For the CDR3, the DNA is TGTGCCAGCAGCTTAGGGCCAGGGAGGACCAAAAACATTCAGTACTTC. Protein product: CASSLGPGRTKNIQYF. The chain has TRBV7-6 and TRBJ2-4; D might be TRBD2 (6 bases). V shed 1 base and J shed 2 bases, with 12 bases lying between them. Germline V gene lookup returns CDR1 SGHVS and CDR2 FNYEAQ. The CDR3 is made up of 16 amino acids.

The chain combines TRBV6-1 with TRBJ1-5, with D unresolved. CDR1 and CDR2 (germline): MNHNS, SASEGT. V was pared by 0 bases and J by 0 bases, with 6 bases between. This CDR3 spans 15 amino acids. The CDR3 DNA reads TGTGCCAGCAGTGAAGCGCTTATTAGCAATCAGCCCCAGCATTTT. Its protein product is CASSEALISNQPQHF.

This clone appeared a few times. CDR3 DNA sequence: TGTGCCAGCAGGACAACAGGGGAAAGGGTGAACACTGAAGCTTTCTTT. This translates into CASRTTGERVNTEAFF. The chain uses TRBV21-1 and TRBJ1-1; the listed D gene, TRBD1, was not tested against the DNA. TRBV21-1 is tagged as a pseudogene. There are 16 residues in the CDR3.

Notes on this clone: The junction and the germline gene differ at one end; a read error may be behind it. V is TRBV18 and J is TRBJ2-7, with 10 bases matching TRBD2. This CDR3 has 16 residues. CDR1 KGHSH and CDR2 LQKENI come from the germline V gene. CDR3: CASSSPSGRGSYEQYF. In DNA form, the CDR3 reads TGTGCCAGCTCATCACCTAGCGGGAGAGGCTCCTACGAGCAGTACTTC.

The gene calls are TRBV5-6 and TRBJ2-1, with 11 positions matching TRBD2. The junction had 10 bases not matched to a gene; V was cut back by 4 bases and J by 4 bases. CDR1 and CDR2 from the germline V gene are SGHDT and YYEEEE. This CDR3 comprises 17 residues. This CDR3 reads CASSLAGGQRGYNEQFF. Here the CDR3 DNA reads TGTGCCAGCAGCCTAGCGGGGGGACAGCGGGGTTACAATGAGCAGTTCTTC.

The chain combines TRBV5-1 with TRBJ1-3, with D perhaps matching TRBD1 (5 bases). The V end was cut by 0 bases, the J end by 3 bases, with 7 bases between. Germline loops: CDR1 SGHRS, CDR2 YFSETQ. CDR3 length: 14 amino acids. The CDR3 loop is CASSLAGFGNTIYF. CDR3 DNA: TGCGCCAGCAGCTTGGCAGGGTTTGGAAACACCATATATTTT.

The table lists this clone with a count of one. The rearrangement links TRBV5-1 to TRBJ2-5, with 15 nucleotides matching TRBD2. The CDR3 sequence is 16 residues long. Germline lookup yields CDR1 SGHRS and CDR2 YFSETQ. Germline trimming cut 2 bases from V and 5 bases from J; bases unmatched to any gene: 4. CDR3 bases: TGCGCCAGCAGCTTTGGACTAGCGGGAGGGCCCGAGACCCAGTACTTC. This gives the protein CASSFGLAGGPETQYF.

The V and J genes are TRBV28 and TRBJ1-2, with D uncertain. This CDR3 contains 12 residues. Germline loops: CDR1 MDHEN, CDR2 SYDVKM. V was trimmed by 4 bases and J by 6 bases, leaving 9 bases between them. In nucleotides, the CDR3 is TGTGCCAGCAGTTCCGGGGTACATGGCTACACCTTC. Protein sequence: CASSSGVHGYTF.

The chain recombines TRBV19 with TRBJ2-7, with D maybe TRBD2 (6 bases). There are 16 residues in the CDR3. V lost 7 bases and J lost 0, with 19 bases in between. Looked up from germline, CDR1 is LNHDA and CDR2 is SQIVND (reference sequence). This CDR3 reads CASTPGSGDPSYEQYF. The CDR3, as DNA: TGTGCCAGTACTCCCGGGTCGGGGGACCCCTCCTACGAGCAGTACTTC.

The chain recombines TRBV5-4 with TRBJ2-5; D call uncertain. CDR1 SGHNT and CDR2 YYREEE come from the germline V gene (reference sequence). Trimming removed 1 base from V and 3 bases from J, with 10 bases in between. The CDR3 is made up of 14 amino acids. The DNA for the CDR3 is TGTGCCAGCAGCTTGACGAGCCCCAAAGAGACCCAGTACTTC. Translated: CASSLTSPKETQYF.